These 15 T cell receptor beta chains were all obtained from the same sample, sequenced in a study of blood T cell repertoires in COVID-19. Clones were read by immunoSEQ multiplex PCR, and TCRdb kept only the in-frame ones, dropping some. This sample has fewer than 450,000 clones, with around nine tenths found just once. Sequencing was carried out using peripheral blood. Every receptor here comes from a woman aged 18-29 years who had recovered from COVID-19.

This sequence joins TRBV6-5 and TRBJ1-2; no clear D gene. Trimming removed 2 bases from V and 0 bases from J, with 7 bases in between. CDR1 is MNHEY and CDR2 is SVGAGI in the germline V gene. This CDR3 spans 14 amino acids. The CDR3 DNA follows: TGTGCCAGCAGTTACGGGAGAGCTAACTATGGCTACACCTTC. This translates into CASSYGRANYGYTF.

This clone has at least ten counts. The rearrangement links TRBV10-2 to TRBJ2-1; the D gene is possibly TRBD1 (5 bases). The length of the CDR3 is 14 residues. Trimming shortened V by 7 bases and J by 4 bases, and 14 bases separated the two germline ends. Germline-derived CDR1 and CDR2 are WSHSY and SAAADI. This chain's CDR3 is CASNNGYRYNEQFF. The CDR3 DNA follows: TGCGCCAGCAATAACGGTTACAGGTACAATGAGCAGTTCTTC.

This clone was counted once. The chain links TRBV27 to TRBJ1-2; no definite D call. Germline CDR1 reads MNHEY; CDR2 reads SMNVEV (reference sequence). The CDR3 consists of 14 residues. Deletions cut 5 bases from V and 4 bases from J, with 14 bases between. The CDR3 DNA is TGTGCCAGCAGTCCCGGAGGGCAGATCTATGGCTACACCTTC. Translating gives CASSPGGQIYGYTF.

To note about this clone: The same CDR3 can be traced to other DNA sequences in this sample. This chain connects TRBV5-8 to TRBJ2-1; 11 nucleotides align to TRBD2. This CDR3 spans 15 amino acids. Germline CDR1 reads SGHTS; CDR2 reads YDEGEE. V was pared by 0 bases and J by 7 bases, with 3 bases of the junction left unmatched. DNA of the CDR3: TGTGCCAGCAGCTTGGGGACTAGCGGGCTTAATGAGCAGTTCTTC. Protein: CASSLGTSGLNEQFF. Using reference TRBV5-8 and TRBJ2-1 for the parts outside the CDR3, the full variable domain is EAGVTQSPTHLIKTRGQQATLRCSPISGHTSVYWYQQALGLGLQFLLWYDEGEERNRGNFPPRFSGRQFPNYSSELNVNALELEDSALYLCASSLGTSGLNEQFFGPGTRLTVL.

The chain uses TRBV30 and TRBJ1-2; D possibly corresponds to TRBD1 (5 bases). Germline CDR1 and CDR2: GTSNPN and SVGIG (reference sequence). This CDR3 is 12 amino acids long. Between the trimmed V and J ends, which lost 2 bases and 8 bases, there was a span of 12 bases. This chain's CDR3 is CAWSTFREGYTF. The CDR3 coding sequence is TGTGCCTGGAGTACCTTCAGGGAAGGCTACACCTTC.

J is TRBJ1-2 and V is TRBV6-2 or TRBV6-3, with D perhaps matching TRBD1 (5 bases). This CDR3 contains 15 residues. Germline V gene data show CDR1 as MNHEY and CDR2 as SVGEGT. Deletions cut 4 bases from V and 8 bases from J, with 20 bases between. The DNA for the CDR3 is TGTGCCAGCAGTTTCTTCAACAGGCAGGCTGGCGGCTACACCTTC. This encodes CASSFFNRQAGGYTF.

The CDR3 here is CASSPGGGSDFCYEQYV. The CDR3 nucleotides are TGTGCCAGCAGCCCGGGGGGGGGCAGCGACTTCTGTTACGAGCAGTACGTC. The chain links TRBV21-1 to TRBJ2-7; the D call in the table, TRBD2, was not verified against the DNA. TRBV21-1 is flagged as a pseudogene. The CDR3 spans 17 residues.

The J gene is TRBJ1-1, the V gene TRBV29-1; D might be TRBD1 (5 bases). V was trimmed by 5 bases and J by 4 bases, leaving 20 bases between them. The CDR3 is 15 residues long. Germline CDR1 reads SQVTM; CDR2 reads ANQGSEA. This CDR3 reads CSVYRRGNGVTEAFF. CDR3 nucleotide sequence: TGCAGCGTTTACAGGAGGGGAAATGGGGTCACTGAAGCTTTCTTT.

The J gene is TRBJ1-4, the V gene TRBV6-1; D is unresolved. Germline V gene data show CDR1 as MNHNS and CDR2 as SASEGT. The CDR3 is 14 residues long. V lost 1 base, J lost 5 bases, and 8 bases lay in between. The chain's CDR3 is CASSEGAGNEKLFF. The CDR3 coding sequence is TGTGCCAGCAGTGAAGGGGCCGGCAATGAAAAACTGTTTTTT.

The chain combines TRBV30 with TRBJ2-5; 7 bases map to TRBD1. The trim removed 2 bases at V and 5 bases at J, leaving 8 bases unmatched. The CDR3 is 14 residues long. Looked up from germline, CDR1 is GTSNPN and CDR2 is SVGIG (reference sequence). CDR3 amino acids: CAWSSGGSQETQYF. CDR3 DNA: TGTGCCTGGAGTTCAGGGGGATCCCAGGAGACCCAGTACTTC.

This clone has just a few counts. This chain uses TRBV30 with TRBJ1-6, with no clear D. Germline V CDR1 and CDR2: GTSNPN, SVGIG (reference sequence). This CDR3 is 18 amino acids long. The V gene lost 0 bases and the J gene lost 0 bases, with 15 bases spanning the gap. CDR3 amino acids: CAWSVSPTVGSYNSPLHF. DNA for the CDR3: TGTGCCTGGAGTGTATCGCCTACAGTCGGCTCCTATAATTCACCCCTCCACTTT. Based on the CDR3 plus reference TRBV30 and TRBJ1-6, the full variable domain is SQTIHQWPATLVQPVGSPLSLECTVEGTSNPNLYWYRQAAGRGLQLLFYSVGIGQISSEVPQNLSASRPQDRQFILSSKKLLLSDSGFYLCAWSVSPTVGSYNSPLHFGNGTRLTVT.

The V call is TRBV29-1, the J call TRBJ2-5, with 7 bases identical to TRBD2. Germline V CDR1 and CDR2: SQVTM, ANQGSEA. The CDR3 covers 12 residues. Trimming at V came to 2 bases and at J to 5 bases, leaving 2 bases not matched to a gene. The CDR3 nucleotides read TGCAGCGTTGAAAGGGGAGGGGAGACCCAGTACTTC. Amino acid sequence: CSVERGGETQYF.

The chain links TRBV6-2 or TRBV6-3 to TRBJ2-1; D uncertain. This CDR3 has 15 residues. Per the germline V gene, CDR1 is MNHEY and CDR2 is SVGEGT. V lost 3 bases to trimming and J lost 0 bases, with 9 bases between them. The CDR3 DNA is TGTGCCAGCAGTTATAGATTAAGCTCCTACAATGAGCAGTTCTTC. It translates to CASSYRLSSYNEQFF.

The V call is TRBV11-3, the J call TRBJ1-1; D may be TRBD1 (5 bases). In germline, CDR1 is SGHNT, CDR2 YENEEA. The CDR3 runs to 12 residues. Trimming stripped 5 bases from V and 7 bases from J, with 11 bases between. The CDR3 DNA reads TGTGCCAGCAGCCCTACGACAGTTGAAGCTTTCTTT. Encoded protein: CASSPTTVEAFF.

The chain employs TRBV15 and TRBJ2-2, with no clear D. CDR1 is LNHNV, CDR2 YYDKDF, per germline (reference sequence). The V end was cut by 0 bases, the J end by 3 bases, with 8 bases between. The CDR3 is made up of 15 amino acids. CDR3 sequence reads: CATSREVRDTGELFF. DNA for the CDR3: TGTGCCACCAGCAGAGAGGTCCGAGACACCGGGGAGCTGTTTTTT.